This T cell receptor beta chain appears in the sequencing data of a study of T cells in tuberculosis. On the study more broadly: Sequenced TCRs come from CD1B-GMM tetramer-binding T cells.

Study-level points and caveats: Active tuberculosis cases were adults; controls were adolescents. Active tuberculosis patients had shorter CDR3-alpha; the beta difference was nonsignificant.

In the case of this clone: No antigen is known for it.

Sequencing used immunoSEQ multiplex PCR; TCRdb keeps in-frame clones, though not all of them. The sample holds 37,000 or so clones, almost 95% seen once. V was clipped by 5 bases and J by 4 bases; unmatched bases: 9. Germline V gene data show CDR1 as LNHDA and CDR2 as SQIVND (reference sequence). This CDR3 has 15 amino acids. Latent tuberculosis screening used tuberculin skin test and IGRA at entry. The sequencing input was PBMCs. This rearrangement joins TRBV19 to TRBJ1-1, with 8 bases identical to TRBD1. The receptor comes from a donor between 10 and 35 years old with latent tuberculosis or without tuberculosis infection. Some clones in this sample may be carry-over from other donors' samples. DNA for the CDR3: TGTGCCAGTAGTTTGGACAGGGATCGAGGCACTGAAGCTTTCTTT. The encoded protein is CASSLDRDRGTEAFF.